The 29 T cell receptor beta chains reported below all come from one sample, sequenced in a study of blood T cell repertoires in COVID-19. Using immunoSEQ multiplex PCR, the repertoire was profiled, and TCRdb retains in-frame clones only, with some absent. The sample contains 300,000 to 400,000 clones, 70% to 90% of which appear only once. The sample taken for sequencing was PBMCs or T cells enriched from blood (not recorded which). The source of these receptors is a woman between 40 and 55 years old with acute COVID-19.

The CDR3: CASTETDNYGYTF. The CDR3 DNA is TGTGCCAGCACCGAAACTGATAACTATGGCTACACCTTC. This chain joins TRBV7-9 and TRBJ1-2; D is ambiguous. V was shortened by 7 bases and J by 1 base, with 10 bases between the two germline ends. Germline lookup yields CDR1 SEHNR and CDR2 FQNEAQ (reference sequence). The CDR3 is 13 residues long.

The CDR3 region is CASSQKGPGTGTSGGYTF. Here the CDR3 DNA reads TGTGCCAGCAGCCAAAAGGGTCCCGGGACAGGGACGTCGGGGGGCTACACCTTC. The rearrangement links TRBV3-1 (or the pseudogene TRBV3-2) to TRBJ1-2; 9 bases line up with TRBD1. Germline-derived CDR1 and CDR2 are LGHDT and YNNKEL (reference sequence). The CDR3 consists of 18 residues. The V gene end was trimmed by 2 bases and the J gene end by 8 bases; junction bases not matched to a gene: 18.

V is TRBV5-4 and J is TRBJ2-7; TRBD2 aligns across 10 bases. V trimming: 2 bases; J trimming: 0 bases; junction bases outside the gene matches: 11. Germline CDR1 and CDR2: SGHNT and YYREEE (reference sequence). CDR3 length equals 18 residues. CDR3 residues: CASSFFSKREGPSYEQYF. In DNA, the CDR3 is TGTGCCAGCAGCTTCTTTTCTAAGCGGGAGGGCCCCTCCTACGAGCAGTACTTC.

The chain uses TRBV9 and TRBJ2-3, with D maybe TRBD1 (5 bases). The germline gives CDR1 SGDLS, CDR2 YYNGEE. The CDR3 has 16 residues. The ends were cut back, 0 bases at V and 0 bases at J, with 11 bases in the middle. The CDR3 is CASSVDPGLSTDTQYF. CDR3 nucleotides: TGTGCCAGCAGCGTAGATCCAGGGCTTAGCACAGATACGCAGTATTTT.

The chain employs TRBV5-1 and TRBJ2-7; 9 positions match TRBD2. This CDR3 contains 17 residues. The ends lost 1 base at V and 1 base at J; junction bases unmatched: 9. Per germline, CDR1 SGHRS and CDR2 YFSETQ. Here the CDR3 reads CASSLISGTSTSYEQYF. CDR3 in DNA: TGCGCCAGCAGCTTGATCTCGGGGACTAGCACTTCCTACGAGCAGTACTTC.

The J gene is TRBJ2-7, the V gene TRBV9; 11 bases line up with TRBD2. Germline V gene lookup returns CDR1 SGDLS and CDR2 YYNGEE. The CDR3 runs 13 residues. V gave up 3 bases and J gave up 6 bases; unmatched junction bases: 2. This CDR3 reads CASSGGTSGEQYF. CDR3 sequence (DNA): TGTGCCAGCAGCGGAGGGACTAGCGGCGAGCAGTACTTC.

The V gene is TRBV15, the J gene TRBJ1-2; 7 bases align to TRBD1. The V and J ends lost 1 base and 0 bases, in that order; junction bases with no gene match: 5. Germline V gives CDR1 LNHNV, CDR2 YYDKDF (reference sequence). The CDR3 length is 16 residues. CDR3 region: CATSRGGQAANYGYTF. The DNA for the CDR3 is TGTGCCACCAGCAGAGGTGGACAGGCTGCTAACTATGGCTACACCTTC. Variable domain in full (rest from reference TRBV15 and TRBJ1-2): DAMVIQNPRYQVTQFGKPVTLSCSQTLNHNVMYWYQQKSSQAPKLLFHYYDKDFNNEADTPDNFQSRRPNTSFCFLDIRSPGLGDTAMYLCATSRGGQAANYGYTFGSGTRLTVV.

The chain has TRBV19 and TRBJ2-2; D is possibly TRBD1 (5 bases). V lost 7 bases to trimming and J lost 0 bases, with 15 bases between them. Germline V gene sequence: CDR1 LNHDA, CDR2 SQIVND (reference sequence). This CDR3 contains 16 residues. Here the CDR3 DNA reads TGTGCCAGTACCCTATTTGGACAAGCGAACACCGGGGAGCTGTTTTTT. Its protein is CASTLFGQANTGELFF.

The V call is TRBV18, the J call TRBJ2-5; 8 bases match TRBD2. The CDR3 length is 14 residues. Losses at the gene ends were 5 bases for V and 3 bases for J; bases not matched to a gene: 5. Germline values: CDR1 KGHSH, CDR2 LQKENI. CDR3 region: CASSRTGLEETQYF. In nucleotides, the CDR3 is TGTGCCAGCTCAAGAACGGGACTAGAAGAGACCCAGTACTTC.

A single count supports this clone. V gene TRBV15 combines with J gene TRBJ1-2, with D tentatively TRBD1 (5 bases). CDR1 is LNHNV, CDR2 YYDKDF, per germline (reference sequence). Trimming pared 0 bases from V and 1 base from J, leaving 18 bases between. This CDR3 comprises 18 residues. This CDR3 reads CATSRDLSGDRDNYGYTF. The CDR3 nucleotides are TGTGCCACCAGCAGAGATCTTTCGGGGGATCGGGATAACTATGGCTACACCTTC. Full variable domain (missing parts from reference TRBV15 and TRBJ1-2): DAMVIQNPRYQVTQFGKPVTLSCSQTLNHNVMYWYQQKSSQAPKLLFHYYDKDFNNEADTPDNFQSRRPNTSFCFLDIRSPGLGDTAMYLCATSRDLSGDRDNYGYTFGSGTRLTVV.

The V gene is TRBV5-1, the J gene TRBJ2-7; D gene ambiguous. The CDR3 extends over 15 amino acids. Germline lookup yields CDR1 SGHRS and CDR2 YFSETQ. Trimming shortened V by 1 base and J by 2 bases, and 13 bases separated the two germline ends. The CDR3 sequence is CASSLMAANPYEQYF. DNA of the CDR3: TGCGCCAGCAGCTTGATGGCAGCGAACCCCTACGAGCAGTACTTC.

This rearrangement joins TRBV19 to TRBJ2-3; 14 nucleotides line up with TRBD2. The germline V gene encodes CDR1 LNHDA and CDR2 SQIVND (reference sequence). There are 16 residues in the CDR3. Trimming removed 1 base from V and 4 bases from J; junction bases left unmatched: 1. This CDR3 is CASSIGTSGGSDTQYF. CDR3 in DNA: TGTGCCAGTAGTATAGGGACTAGCGGGGGGTCAGATACGCAGTATTTT.

This chain uses TRBV27 with TRBJ1-2; D may be TRBD1 (6 bases). The CDR3 length is 17 residues. Germline CDR1 is MNHEY and CDR2 is SMNVEV (reference sequence). Trimming pared 4 bases from V and 5 bases from J, leaving 23 bases between. CDR3 DNA sequence: TGTGCCAGCAGTTACTCTCTTCACAGGGCATTGGTTTATGGCTACACCTTC. This codes for CASSYSLHRALVYGYTF.

CDR3 amino acids: CASSLRQPLNTEAFF. The CDR3 region has the DNA TGTGCCAGCAGCTTAAGACAGCCTCTGAACACTGAAGCTTTCTTT. J is TRBJ1-1 and V is TRBV11-2; maybe TRBD1 (5 bases). The germline gives CDR1 SGHAT, CDR2 FQNNGV. Trimming took off 2 bases at V and 0 bases at J, with 10 bases between the two ends. The CDR3 length is 15 residues.

This sequence joins TRBV28 and TRBJ2-1; D uncertain. This CDR3 spans 13 amino acids. Trimming took 2 bases from V and 5 from J, leaving 7 bases between them. Germline loops: CDR1 MDHEN, CDR2 SYDVKM. This chain's CDR3 is CASSLVLDNEQFF. The CDR3 DNA sequence: TGTGCCAGCAGTTTAGTACTCGACAATGAGCAGTTCTTC.

This sequence joins TRBV29-1 and TRBJ2-5, with 12 bases that match TRBD2. Trimming took 7 bases from V and 1 from J; bases not matched to a gene: 19. CDR1 SQVTM and CDR2 ANQGSEA come from the germline V gene. The CDR3 contains 19 residues. The CDR3 reads CSGPLVSSGGAPFQETQYF. In DNA form, the CDR3 reads TGCAGCGGACCCTTGGTGTCTAGCGGGGGGGCCCCTTTCCAAGAGACCCAGTACTTC.

The chain joins TRBV6-6 to TRBJ1-5, with 9 positions matching TRBD1. V was clipped by 5 bases and J by 1 base; unmatched bases: 3. The germline gives CDR1 MNHNY, CDR2 SVGAGI (reference sequence). CDR3 length equals 15 residues. The CDR3 DNA follows: TGTGCCAGCAGTAAGACAGGGGGGAGCAATCAGCCCCAGCATTTT. It is translated as CASSKTGGSNQPQHF.

The V call is TRBV29-1, the J call TRBJ2-5; D may be TRBD1 (5 bases). Trimming stripped 6 bases from V and 4 bases from J, with 15 bases between. The germline V gene encodes CDR1 SQVTM and CDR2 ANQGSEA. This CDR3 has 13 residues. This CDR3 is CSVLSGFGETQYF. In nucleotides, the CDR3 is TGCAGCGTACTTTCAGGGTTTGGAGAGACCCAGTACTTC.

The chain joins TRBV11-2 to TRBJ2-7, with D hard to call. V dropped 5 bases and J dropped 4 bases, with 9 bases sitting between them. Per germline, CDR1 SGHAT and CDR2 FQNNGV. CDR3 length equals 12 residues. The CDR3: CASSKMRYEQYF. In DNA, the CDR3 is TGTGCCAGCAGCAAGATGCGGTACGAGCAGTACTTC.

The gene calls are TRBV5-3 and TRBJ2-6; D perhaps matches TRBD2 (6 bases). TRBV5-3 is an open reading frame whose function is uncertain. The CDR3 totals 16 residues. V lost 0 bases, J lost 6 bases, and 13 bases lay in between. The CDR3 DNA reads TGTGCCAGAAGCTTGGTGGGGACTCTGAAGGCCAACGTCCTGACTTTC. Its protein product is CARSLVGTLKANVLTF.

The chain combines TRBV24-1 with TRBJ1-1, with TRBD1 matching over 8 bases. Germline V gives CDR1 KGHDR, CDR2 SFDVKD. The CDR3 sequence is 19 residues long. The J segment lost 3 bases and the V segment lost 6 bases, leaving 20 bases of the junction unmatched. The CDR3 loop is CATSRMLLLPTGDYTEAFF. The DNA for the CDR3 is TGTGCCACCAGTAGGATGCTACTACTTCCGACAGGGGACTACACTGAAGCTTTCTTT.

This chain links TRBV5-1 with TRBJ1-1, with a possible D match to TRBD1 (5 bases). The CDR3 sequence is 14 residues long. V lost 4 bases, J lost 8 bases, and 18 bases lay in between. Germline V lookup: CDR1 SGHRS, CDR2 YFSETQ. The DNA for the CDR3 is TGCGCCAGCAGCCTTGCCCAGGGAAACGGGGAAGCTTTCTTT. Amino acids: CASSLAQGNGEAFF.

V is TRBV5-4 and J is TRBJ2-7; 7 positions match TRBD2. The V segment lost 6 bases and the J segment 2 bases; nucleotides outside the gene matches: 8. The CDR3 is 14 amino acids. CDR1 is SGHNT and CDR2 is YYREEE in the germline V gene (reference sequence). DNA for the CDR3: TGTGCCAGCAACTTAGCCGGGGGGACCTACGAGCAGTACTTC. Its translation: CASNLAGGTYEQYF.

The chain combines TRBV11-2 with TRBJ1-6; 10 nucleotides line up with TRBD1. The CDR3 loop spans 14 amino acids. Trimming took 7 bases from V and 9 from J; bases not matched to a gene: 6. In germline, CDR1 is SGHAT, CDR2 FQNNGV. CDR3 amino acids: CASNRDRGGSPLHF. CDR3 DNA: TGTGCCAGCAACAGGGACAGGGGCGGTTCACCCCTCCACTTT.

The chain recombines TRBV6-5 with TRBJ1-2; D is unresolved. The germline CDR1 and CDR2 sequences are MNHEY and SVGAGI. CDR3 length equals 13 residues. V was pared by 1 base and J by 3 bases, with 6 bases between. As DNA, the CDR3 is TGTGCCAGCAGTTACTTTACAGACTATGGCTACACCTTC. Protein sequence: CASSYFTDYGYTF.

The chain recombines TRBV7-3 with TRBJ2-3; TRBD2 might be the D (5 bases). CDR3 length equals 16 residues. The V gene's germline CDR1 is SGHTA and CDR2 FQGTGA. Trimming cost V 0 bases and J 1 base, with 11 bases left between them. The CDR3 spells CASSLTAVPGTDTQYF. CDR3 in DNA: TGTGCCAGCAGCTTAACAGCGGTGCCCGGCACAGATACGCAGTATTTT.

This sequence joins TRBV4-1 and TRBJ2-7, with TRBD2 as a possible D gene (7 bases). The germline CDR1 and CDR2 sequences are MGHRA and YSYEKL. V was shortened by 1 base and J by 3 bases, with 13 bases between the two germline ends. The CDR3 runs 15 residues. CDR3 in DNA: TGCGCCAGCAGCCAAGGAGGGGGGGAGTTCTACGAGCAGTACTTC. It encodes CASSQGGGEFYEQYF.

The chain employs TRBV7-2 and TRBJ2-5, with TRBD2 matching 15 bases. Unmatched junction bases numbered 6, after V lost 5 bases and J lost 5 bases. The CDR3 totals 16 residues. Per the germline V gene, CDR1 is SGHTA and CDR2 is FQGNSA. The CDR3 here is CASSIRTSGRGETQYF. The CDR3 nucleotides read TGTGCCAGCAGCATTCGGACTAGCGGGAGGGGCGAGACCCAGTACTTC.

The V call is TRBV5-4, the J call TRBJ2-3; 8 nucleotides match TRBD1. Trimming removed 4 bases from V and 4 bases from J; junction bases left unmatched: 8. Germline CDR1 is SGHNT and CDR2 is YYREEE (reference sequence). This CDR3 is 15 amino acids long. The CDR3 loop is CASSPGGANADTQYF. The CDR3 DNA follows: TGTGCCAGCAGCCCAGGGGGCGCCAATGCAGATACGCAGTATTTT.